These 9 T cell receptor beta chains share one sample of origin, sequenced in a study of blood T cells in healthy people across ages. Using a J-beta primer mix together with a sample-barcoded 5' primer, a second PCR was run for roughly 7 to 11 cycles. MiXCR, run by TCRdb on the 5' RACE reads, gives a single entry per CDR3 protein. The data show around 1,100,000 distinct CDR3 sequences, roughly two fifths seen once. The sample taken for sequencing was blood. Receptors were obtained from a man between 18 and 35 years old in good health.

This clonotype occurred a few times. The V gene is TRBV3-1, the J gene TRBJ2-5; D is perhaps TRBD2 (6 bases). V lost 1 base, J lost 1 base, and 13 bases lay in between. CDR1 and CDR2 from the germline V gene are LGHDT and YNNKEL (reference sequence). The length of the CDR3 is 16 residues. This CDR3 reads CASSQVPGESQETQYF. Here the CDR3 DNA reads TGTGCCAGCAGCCAAGTTCCGGGGGAGAGCCAAGAGACCCAGTACTTC.

This clonotype appeared a few times. The chain links TRBV4-1 to TRBJ2-5; unclear D gene. The germline CDR1 and CDR2 sequences are MGHRA and YSYEKL. This CDR3 spans 14 amino acids. Deletions cut 4 bases from V and 5 bases from J, with 14 bases between. CDR3 bases: TGCGCCAGCAGCCCTCAAAAAGCTTTGGAGACCCAGTACTTC. Translated, it gives CASSPQKALETQYF.

This clonotype was found a few times. The genes are TRBV6-5 and TRBJ2-1; weak D call: TRBD2 (5 bases). This CDR3 is built from 16 residues. Trimming shortened V by 0 bases and J by 2 bases, and 11 bases separated the two germline ends. Germline V gene data show CDR1 as MNHEY and CDR2 as SVGAGI. CDR3 in amino acids: CASSYSLRVAYNEQFF. The CDR3 region has the DNA TGTGCCAGCAGTTACTCTTTGAGGGTAGCCTACAATGAGCAGTTCTTC.

The chain joins TRBV7-9 to TRBJ2-1; the match to TRBD2 covers 12 bases. CDR1 and CDR2 from the germline V gene are SEHNR and FQNEAQ (reference sequence). This CDR3 is 16 amino acids long. The J segment lost 8 bases and the V segment lost 0 bases, leaving 5 bases of the junction unmatched. The CDR3 sequence is CASSLATSGGLDEQFF. The DNA for the CDR3 is TGTGCCAGCAGCTTAGCGACTAGCGGGGGTCTCGATGAGCAGTTCTTC.

This chain joins TRBV10-3 and TRBJ1-4, with D tentatively TRBD1 (5 bases). CDR1 ENHRY and CDR2 SYGVKD come from the germline V gene. Trimming took off 6 bases at V and 1 base at J, with 9 bases between the two ends. CDR3 size: 14 residues. This CDR3 reads CAIRHGGTNEKLFF. The CDR3 region has the DNA TGTGCCATCAGACACGGGGGAACTAATGAAAAACTGTTTTTT.

This chain joins TRBV6-2 or TRBV6-3 and TRBJ1-5; D uncertain. V dropped 10 bases and J dropped 9 bases, with 19 bases sitting between them. The CDR3 covers 13 residues. Per the germline V gene, CDR1 is MNHEY and CDR2 is SVGEGT. CDR3 DNA: TGTGCCAACAGCCACAGACGGGCAGCGCCCCAGCATTTT. It codes for CANSHRRAAPQHF.

This clonotype appeared a few times. The V gene is TRBV5-1, the J gene TRBJ1-1, with a tentative D call TRBD1 (5 bases). CDR1 SGHRS and CDR2 YFSETQ come from the germline V gene. CDR3 length equals 15 residues. V lost 3 bases and J 0 bases, leaving 12 bases between the germline ends. The CDR3 region is CASSYRTSMNTEAFF. CDR3 sequence (DNA): TGCGCCAGCAGCTACAGGACCTCCATGAACACTGAAGCTTTCTTT.

V is TRBV21-1 and J is TRBJ2-1. TRBV21-1 corresponds to a pseudogene. This CDR3 contains 14 residues. CDR3 protein: CASSNKRGNNEQFF. The CDR3 region has the DNA TGTGCCAGCAGCAATAAGCGAGGAAACAATGAGCAGTTCTTC.

This clonotype was found a few times. V and J are TRBV7-6 and TRBJ2-7; D is possibly TRBD1 (5 bases). The ends were cut back, 1 base at V and 2 bases at J, with 12 bases in the middle. The CDR3 covers 15 residues. Germline lookup yields CDR1 SGHVS and CDR2 FNYEAQ. CDR3 sequence reads: CASSLVGHLTYEQYF. The CDR3 DNA sequence: TGTGCCAGCAGCTTAGTCGGACACTTGACCTACGAGCAGTACTTC.